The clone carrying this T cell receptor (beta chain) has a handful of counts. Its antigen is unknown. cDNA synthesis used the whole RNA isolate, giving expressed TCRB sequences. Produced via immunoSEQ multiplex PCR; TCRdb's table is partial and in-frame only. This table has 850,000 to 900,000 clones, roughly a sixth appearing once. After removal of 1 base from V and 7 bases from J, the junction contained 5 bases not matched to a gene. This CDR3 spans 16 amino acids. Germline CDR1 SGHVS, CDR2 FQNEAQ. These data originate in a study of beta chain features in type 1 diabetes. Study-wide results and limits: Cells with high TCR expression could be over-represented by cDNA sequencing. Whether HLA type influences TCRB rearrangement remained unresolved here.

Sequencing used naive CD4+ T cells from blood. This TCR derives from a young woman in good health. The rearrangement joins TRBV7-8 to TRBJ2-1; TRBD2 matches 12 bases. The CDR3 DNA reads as TGTGCCAGCAGCTTAGTTCCTAGCGGGAGGGGAAATGAGCAGTTCTTC. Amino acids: CASSLVPSGRGNEQFF.